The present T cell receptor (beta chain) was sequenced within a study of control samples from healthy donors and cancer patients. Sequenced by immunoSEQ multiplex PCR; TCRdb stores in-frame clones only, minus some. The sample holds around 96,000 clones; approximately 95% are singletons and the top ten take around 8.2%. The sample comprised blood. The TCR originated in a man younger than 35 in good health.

DNA of the CDR3: TGTGCCAGCAGCGTACTATTGAACACCGGGGAGCTGTTTTTT. This translates into CASSVLLNTGELFF. This rearrangement joins TRBV9 to TRBJ2-2, with unresolved D. The CDR3 is made up of 14 amino acids. Germline-derived CDR1 and CDR2 are SGDLS and YYNGEE. The germline V and J ends were trimmed by 1 base and 1 base, with 5 bases remaining between them.